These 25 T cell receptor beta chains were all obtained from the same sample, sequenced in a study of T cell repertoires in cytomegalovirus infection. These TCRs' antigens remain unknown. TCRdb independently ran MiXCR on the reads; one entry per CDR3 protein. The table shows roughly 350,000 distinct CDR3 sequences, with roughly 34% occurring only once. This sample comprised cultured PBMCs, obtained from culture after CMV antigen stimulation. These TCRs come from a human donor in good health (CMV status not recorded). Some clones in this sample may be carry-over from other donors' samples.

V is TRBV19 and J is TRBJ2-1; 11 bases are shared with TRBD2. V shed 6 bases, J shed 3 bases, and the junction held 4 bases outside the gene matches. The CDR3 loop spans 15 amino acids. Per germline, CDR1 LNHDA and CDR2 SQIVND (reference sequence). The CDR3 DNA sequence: TGTGCCAGTAGCCGGGGACTAGCGGACTACAATGAGCAGTTCTTC. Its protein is CASSRGLADYNEQFF.

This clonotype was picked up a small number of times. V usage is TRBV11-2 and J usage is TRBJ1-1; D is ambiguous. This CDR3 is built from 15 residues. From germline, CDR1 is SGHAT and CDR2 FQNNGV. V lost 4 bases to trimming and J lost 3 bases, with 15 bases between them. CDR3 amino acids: CASSSPIGRYTEAFF. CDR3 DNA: TGTGCCAGCAGCTCCCCTATCGGGAGATACACTGAAGCTTTCTTT.

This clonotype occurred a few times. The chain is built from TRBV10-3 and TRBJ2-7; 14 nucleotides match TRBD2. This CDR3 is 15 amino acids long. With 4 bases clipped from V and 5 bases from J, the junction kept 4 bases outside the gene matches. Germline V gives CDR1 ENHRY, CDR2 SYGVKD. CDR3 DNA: TGTGCCATCAGTGGGGGGACTAGCGGGAGTGACGAGCAGTACGTC. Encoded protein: CAISGGTSGSDEQYV.

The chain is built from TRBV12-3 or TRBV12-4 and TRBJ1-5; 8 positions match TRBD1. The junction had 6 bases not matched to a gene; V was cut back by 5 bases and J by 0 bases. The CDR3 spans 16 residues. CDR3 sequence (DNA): TGTGCCAGCAGTCGCCAGGGACAGGATAGCAATCAGCCCCAGCATTTT. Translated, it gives CASSRQGQDSNQPQHF.

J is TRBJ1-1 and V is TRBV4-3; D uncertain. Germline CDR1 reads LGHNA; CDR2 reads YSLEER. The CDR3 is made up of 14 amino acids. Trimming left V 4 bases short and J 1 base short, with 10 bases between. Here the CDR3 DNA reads TGCGCCAGCAGCCGAGGAGAAACGAACACTGAAGCTTTCTTT. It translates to CASSRGETNTEAFF.

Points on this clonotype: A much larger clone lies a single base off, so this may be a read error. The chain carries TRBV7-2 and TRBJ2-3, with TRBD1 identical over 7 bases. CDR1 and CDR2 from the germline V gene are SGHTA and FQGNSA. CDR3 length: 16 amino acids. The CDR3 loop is CAISLHTGEGADTQYF. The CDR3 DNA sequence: TGTGCCATCAGCTTACATACAGGGGAAGGTGCAGATACGCAGTATTTT.

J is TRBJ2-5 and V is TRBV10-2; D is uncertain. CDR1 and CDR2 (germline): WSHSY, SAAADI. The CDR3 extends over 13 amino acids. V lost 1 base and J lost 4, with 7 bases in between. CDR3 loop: CASSELRRETQYF. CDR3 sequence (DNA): TGCGCCAGCAGTGAGTTACGCCGAGAGACCCAGTACTTC.

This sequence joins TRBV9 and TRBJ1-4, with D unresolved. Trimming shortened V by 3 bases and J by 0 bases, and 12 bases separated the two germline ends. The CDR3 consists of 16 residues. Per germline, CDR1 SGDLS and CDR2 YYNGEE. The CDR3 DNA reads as TGTGCCAGCAGCGAGTCAGGCGCCACAACTAATGAAAAACTGTTTTTT. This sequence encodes CASSESGATTNEKLFF.

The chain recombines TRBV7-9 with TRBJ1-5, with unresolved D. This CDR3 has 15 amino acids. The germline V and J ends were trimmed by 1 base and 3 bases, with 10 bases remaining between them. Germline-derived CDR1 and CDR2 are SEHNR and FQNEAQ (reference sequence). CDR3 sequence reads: CASSLDPGNNQPQHF. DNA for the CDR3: TGTGCCAGCAGCTTAGATCCGGGCAACAATCAGCCCCAGCATTTT.

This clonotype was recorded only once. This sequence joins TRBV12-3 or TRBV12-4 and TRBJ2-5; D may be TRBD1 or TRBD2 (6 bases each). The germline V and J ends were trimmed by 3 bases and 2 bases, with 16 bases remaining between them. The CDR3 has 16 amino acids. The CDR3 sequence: CASSFPGLGGQETQYF. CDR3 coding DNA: TGTGCCAGCAGTTTCCCGGGATTAGGGGGGCAAGAGACCCAGTACTTC.

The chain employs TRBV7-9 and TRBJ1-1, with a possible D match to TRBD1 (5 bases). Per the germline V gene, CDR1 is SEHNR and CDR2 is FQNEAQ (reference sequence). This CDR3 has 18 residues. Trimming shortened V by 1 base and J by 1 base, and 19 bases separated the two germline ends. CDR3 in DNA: TGTGCCAGCAGCTTAGAAGGGACCGACTCGTACCGGAACACTGAAGCTTTCTTT. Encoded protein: CASSLEGTDSYRNTEAFF.

For the CDR3, the DNA is TGTGCCAGCTCACGAGACTTAAGGCAGGTGAACACTGAAGCTTTCTTT. It yields the protein CASSRDLRQVNTEAFF. J is TRBJ1-1 and V is TRBV18; D uncertain. The germline V and J ends were trimmed by 4 bases and 0 bases, with 15 bases remaining between them. CDR1 is KGHSH, CDR2 LQKENI, per germline. This CDR3 has 16 amino acids.

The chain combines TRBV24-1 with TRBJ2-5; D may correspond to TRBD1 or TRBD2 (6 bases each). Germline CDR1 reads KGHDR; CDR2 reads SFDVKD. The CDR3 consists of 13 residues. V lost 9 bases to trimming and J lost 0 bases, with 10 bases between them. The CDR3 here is CATAGGDQETQYF. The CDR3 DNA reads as TGTGCCACCGCCGGGGGCGACCAAGAGACCCAGTACTTC.

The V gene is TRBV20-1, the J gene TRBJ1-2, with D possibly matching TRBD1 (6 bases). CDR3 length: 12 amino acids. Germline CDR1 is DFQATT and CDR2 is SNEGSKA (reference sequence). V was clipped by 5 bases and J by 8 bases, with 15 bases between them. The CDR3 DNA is TGCAGTGCTCCGGACCGCAGGGGCGGCTACACCTTC. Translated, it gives CSAPDRRGGYTF.

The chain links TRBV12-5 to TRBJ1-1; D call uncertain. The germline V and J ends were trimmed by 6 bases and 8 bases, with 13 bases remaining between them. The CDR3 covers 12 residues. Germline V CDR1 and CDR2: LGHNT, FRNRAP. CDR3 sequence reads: CASGGRTVEAFF. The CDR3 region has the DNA TGTGCTAGTGGCGGACGGACTGTAGAAGCTTTCTTT.

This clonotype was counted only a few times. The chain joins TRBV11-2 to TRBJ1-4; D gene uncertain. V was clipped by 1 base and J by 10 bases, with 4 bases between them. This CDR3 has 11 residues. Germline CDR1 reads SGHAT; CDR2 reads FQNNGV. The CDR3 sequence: CASSLGAKLFF. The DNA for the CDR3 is TGTGCCAGCAGCTTAGGGGCAAAACTGTTTTTT.

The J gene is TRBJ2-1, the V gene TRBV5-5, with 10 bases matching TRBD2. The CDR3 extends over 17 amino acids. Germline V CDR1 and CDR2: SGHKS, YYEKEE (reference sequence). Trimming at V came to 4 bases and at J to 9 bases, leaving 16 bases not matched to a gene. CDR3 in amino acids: CASSPYSAGGGRREQFF. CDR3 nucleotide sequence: TGTGCCAGCAGCCCCTATTCAGCGGGAGGGGGTAGGCGTGAGCAGTTCTTC.

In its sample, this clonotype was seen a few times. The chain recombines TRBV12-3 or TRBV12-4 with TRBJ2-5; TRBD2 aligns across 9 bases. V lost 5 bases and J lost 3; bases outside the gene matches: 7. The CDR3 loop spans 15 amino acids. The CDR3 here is CASSAEGLAKETQYF. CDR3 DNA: TGTGCCAGCAGTGCTGAGGGACTAGCAAAAGAGACCCAGTACTTC.

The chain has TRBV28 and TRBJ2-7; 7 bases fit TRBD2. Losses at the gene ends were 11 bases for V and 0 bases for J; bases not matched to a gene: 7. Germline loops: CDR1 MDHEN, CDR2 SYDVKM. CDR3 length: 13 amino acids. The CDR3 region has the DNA TGTGCCGGAGCGGGACCACCCTCCTACGAGCAGTACTTC. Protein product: CAGAGPPSYEQYF.

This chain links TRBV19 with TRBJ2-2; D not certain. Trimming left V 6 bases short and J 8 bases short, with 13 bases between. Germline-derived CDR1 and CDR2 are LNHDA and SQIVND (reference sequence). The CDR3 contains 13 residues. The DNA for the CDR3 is TGTGCCAGTAGGGTCACCGAATTGGGGGAGCTGTTTTTT. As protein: CASRVTELGELFF.

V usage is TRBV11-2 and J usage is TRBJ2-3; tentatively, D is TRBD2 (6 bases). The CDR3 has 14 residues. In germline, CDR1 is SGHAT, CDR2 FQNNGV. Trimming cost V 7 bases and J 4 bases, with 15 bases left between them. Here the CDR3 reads CASTATRGADTQYF. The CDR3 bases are TGTGCCAGCACCGCAACCCGCGGGGCAGATACGCAGTATTTT.

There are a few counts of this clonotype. The CDR3 region has the DNA TGTGCCTGGAGTCGGCTAGCGGGAGTGGATACGCAGTATTTT. Amino acids: CAWSRLAGVDTQYF. The genes are TRBV30 and TRBJ2-3; the match to TRBD2 covers 10 bases. Germline assignment: CDR1 GTSNPN and CDR2 SVGIG (reference sequence). The V segment lost 2 bases and the J segment 6 bases; nucleotides outside the gene matches: 5. The CDR3 length is 14 residues.

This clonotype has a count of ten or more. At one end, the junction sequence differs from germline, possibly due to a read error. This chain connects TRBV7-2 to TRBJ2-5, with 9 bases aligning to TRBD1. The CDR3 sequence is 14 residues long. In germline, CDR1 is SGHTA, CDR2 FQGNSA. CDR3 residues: CASSLTGGQETQYF. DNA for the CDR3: TGCGCCAGCAGCCTGACAGGGGGACAAGAGACCCAGTACTTC.

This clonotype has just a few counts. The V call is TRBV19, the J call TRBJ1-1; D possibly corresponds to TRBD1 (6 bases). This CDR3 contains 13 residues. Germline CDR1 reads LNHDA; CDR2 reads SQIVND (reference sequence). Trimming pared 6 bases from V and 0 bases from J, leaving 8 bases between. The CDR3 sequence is CASSEGVNTEAFF. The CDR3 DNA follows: TGTGCCAGTAGCGAGGGGGTGAACACTGAAGCTTTCTTT. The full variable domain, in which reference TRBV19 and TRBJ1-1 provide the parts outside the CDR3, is DGGITQSPKYLFRKEGQNVTLSCEQNLNHDAMYWYRQDPGQGLRLIYYSQIVNDFQKGDIAEGYSVSREKKESFPLTVTSAQKNPTAFYLCASSEGVNTEAFFGQGTRLTVV.

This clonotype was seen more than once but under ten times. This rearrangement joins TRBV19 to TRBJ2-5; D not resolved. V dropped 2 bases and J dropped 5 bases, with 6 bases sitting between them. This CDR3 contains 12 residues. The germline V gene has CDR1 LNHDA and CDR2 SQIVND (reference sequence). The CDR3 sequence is CASSILGETQYF. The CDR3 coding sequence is TGTGCCAGTAGTATACTAGGCGAGACCCAGTACTTC.